This record concerns one TCR beta chain sequence. What this receptor recognizes is not known. Base qualities are not provided; no much larger clone lies one nucleotide away. Genomic DNA was extracted from sorted cells for sequencing of the TCRbeta CDR3 region. TCRbeta CDR3 regions were sequenced using the immunoSEQ Assay. TCRdb obtained this table from immuneACCESS and retained in-frame rearrangements with V and J assigned. These tables miss some clones; where compared with another copy, unresolved V genes account for less than half of the shortfall, and the remainder is unexplained. For this sample the table gives around 56,000 clones, of which around nine tenths were detected only once. The biggest ten clones account for 0.9% to 1.2% of the sample. The trial excluded patients who had a history of autoimmune disease or who were on systemic immunosuppression. In every dose cohort, peripheral blood was drawn for TCR sequencing at baseline, cycle 4 day 1, and cycle 7 day 1. The samples were taken from a phase I, first-in-human, multicenter, open-label dose-escalation trial of ivuxolimab. Adults with locally advanced or metastatic melanoma, renal cell, hepatocellular, or head and neck squamous cell carcinoma were enrolled in the trial. Before TCR sequencing, CD4+ and CD8+ T cells were separately sorted from peripheral blood.

The data stem from a study of OX40 agonist ivuxolimab in advanced cancers. Notes on the research overall: Ivuxolimab, which targeted the costimulatory receptor OX40 (CD134), was an agonistic, fully human IgG2 monoclonal antibody. Intravenous ivuxolimab was administered to patients every 2 weeks at six dose levels: 0.01, 0.1, 0.3, 1.5, 3 and 10 mg/kg. Among the 50 to 55 dose-escalation patients, some 19 had hepatocellular carcinoma, about 15 melanoma, 9 renal cell carcinoma and 9 head and neck cancer. In the dose-escalation cohort, 70% to 90% of patients were male, and the mean age was roughly 60 years with a range of roughly 20 to 79. Prior anti-PD-1, anti-PD-L1 or anti-CTLA-4 therapy was permitted, and approximately 39% of dose-escalation patients had received checkpoint inhibitors. Partial responses occurred in three dose-escalation patients: two with cutaneous melanoma and one with hepatocellular carcinoma. The purpose of peripheral TCRbeta sequencing was to test whether ivuxolimab changed TCR sequence diversity and led to clonal T-cell expansion. The paper reports the monotherapy dose-escalation portion (N of about 47 patients) of the phase I ivuxolimab trial.

Results and caveats for the whole study, not just this receptor: Clonal expansion of both CD4+ and CD8+ blood T cells was observed from baseline to week 6 at doses 0.1 to 3.0 mg/kg. Which antigens the clonally expanded peripheral T cells were specific for was not determined. After ivuxolimab, expanded clones were on average more numerous among CD8+ T cells than among CD4+ T cells. Low levels of normalized T-cell clonal expansion were also seen in some patients who did not respond. In the 0.1-3.0 mg/kg groups, partial responders had among the lowest normalized peripheral clonal expansion, particularly in CD8+ T cells.

The specimen comprised CD4+ or CD8+ T cells sorted from blood, sampled in a trial of the OX40 agonist ivuxolimab. The sequence was obtained from an adult with an advanced solid tumor such as melanoma, head and neck, liver or kidney cancer.

CDR3 sequence: CASSQGDAGASYNSPLHF. In nucleotides, the sequence is TGCGCCAGCAGCCAAGGGGATGCAGGGGCCTCCTATAATTCACCCCTCCACTTT. This chain joins TRBV4-1 to TRBJ1-6; a tentative D call is TRBD1 (6 bases match). Via the germline V gene, CDR1 is MGHRA and CDR2 YSYEKL. From its cysteine to its phenylalanine, the CDR3 spans 18 amino acids. Kept here is only the CDR3 DNA, which spans 54 bases and is read in frame from base 1. The V and J ends are trimmed by 1 base and 0 bases, leaving 13 bases between them.